These 28 T cell receptor beta chains originate from one sample sequenced in a study of breast tumors, draining lymph nodes, adjacent tissues. The lymph nodes were axillary draining lymph nodes from breast cancer patients. MiXCR, applied by TCRdb to the multiplex PCR reads, yields one record per CDR3 protein. The table has some 120,000 distinct CDR3 sequences, around 20% seen once; the top ten hold about 3.7%. Sequenced material: axillary lymph node tissue. The source is a female donor with breast cancer. Some clones in this sample may be carry-over from other donors' samples.

With respect to this clonotype: A much larger clone is a single base away; this may be a read error. The V call is TRBV19, the J call TRBJ2-2; D is possibly TRBD1 (5 bases). CDR1 is LNHDA, CDR2 SQIVND, per germline (reference sequence). CDR3 length: 15 amino acids. The CDR3: CASGILQGNTGELFF. In nucleotides, the CDR3 is TGTGCCAGTGGTATCCTCCAGGGAAACACCGGGGAGCTGTTTTTT.

This clonotype was counted between two and nine times. V and J are TRBV28 and TRBJ1-2, with 11 bases matching TRBD1. The germline CDR1 and CDR2 sequences are MDHEN and SYDVKM. J gave up 0 bases and V 6 bases, and 3 bases lay outside the gene matches. CDR3 length: 15 amino acids. CDR3 amino acids: CASSGQGAANYGYTF. Here the CDR3 DNA reads TGTGCCAGCAGCGGACAGGGGGCTGCTAACTATGGCTACACCTTC.

This chain uses TRBV7-9 with TRBJ1-1; 9 bases are shared with TRBD1. CDR3 length equals 15 residues. The V gene's germline CDR1 is SEHNR and CDR2 FQNEAQ (reference sequence). Losses at the gene ends were 6 bases for V and 3 bases for J; bases not matched to a gene: 8. The chain's CDR3 is CASRHYRGRDTEAFF. CDR3 DNA sequence: TGTGCCAGCAGACACTACAGGGGGCGGGACACTGAAGCTTTCTTT.

Ten or more counts support this clonotype. This chain joins TRBV6-6 and TRBJ1-2, with TRBD1 identical over 10 bases. This CDR3 spans 15 amino acids. V lost 6 bases to trimming and J lost 2 bases; unmatched junction nucleotides: 6. CDR1 and CDR2 from the germline V gene are MNHNY and SVGAGI (reference sequence). The CDR3 region has the DNA TGTGCCAGCAGACCCGGGACAGGGGAGAACTATGGCTACACCTTC. It encodes CASRPGTGENYGYTF.

The chain recombines TRBV27 with TRBJ2-1; D is perhaps TRBD1 (8 bases). From germline, CDR1 is MNHEY and CDR2 SMNVEV (reference sequence). There are 16 residues in the CDR3. Trimming cost V 0 bases and J 7 bases, with 16 bases left between them. The CDR3 here is CASSLSRGGDRNEQFF. In DNA, the CDR3 is TGTGCCAGCAGTTTATCGAGGGGAGGGGACAGGAATGAGCAGTTCTTC.

Ten or more counts support this clonotype. The chain has TRBV6-5 and TRBJ2-7; possible D gene TRBD2, 6 bases. The CDR3 is 15 residues long. The V gene lost 2 bases and the J gene lost 6 bases, with 17 bases spanning the gap. CDR1 and CDR2 from the germline V gene are MNHEY and SVGAGI. The CDR3 nucleotides read TGTGCCAGCAGTTACGGGGCGGGACCTACCCTCGAGCAGTACTTC. The encoded protein is CASSYGAGPTLEQYF.

To note about this clonotype: One end of the junction fails to match germline, which may point to a read error. This chain uses TRBV28 with TRBJ2-7, with D tentatively TRBD2 (6 bases). The CDR3 is 14 residues long. Looked up from germline, CDR1 is MDHEN and CDR2 is SYDVKM. For the CDR3, the DNA is TGTGCCAGCAACGCGGGACCGATCACCTACGAGCAGCACTTC. This codes for CASNAGPITYEQHF.

This clonotype was seen a handful of times. A read error may account for a junction end that differs from germline. V gene TRBV5-1 combines with J gene TRBJ2-1; TRBD2 matches 7 bases. Germline lookup yields CDR1 SGHRS and CDR2 YFSETQ. This CDR3 has 14 residues. CDR3 in amino acids: CASSVWEGYSEQFF. The CDR3, as DNA: TGCGCCAGCAGCGTGTGGGAGGGTTACAGTGAGCAGTTCTTC.

This clonotype was picked up many times. The rearrangement joins TRBV3-1 to TRBJ2-5; D uncertain. Germline CDR1 and CDR2: LGHDT and YNNKEL (reference sequence). The CDR3 contains 15 residues. V was shortened by 1 base and J by 2 bases, with 11 bases between the two germline ends. The CDR3 region has the DNA TGTGCCAGCAGCCAAGGTTTTGGGAAACAAGAGACCCAGTACTTC. It specifies CASSQGFGKQETQYF.

This clonotype has ten or more counts. This chain joins TRBV7-2 and TRBJ2-7; 14 bases are shared with TRBD2. With V trimmed by 1 base and J by 6 bases, 2 bases remained unmatched. The CDR3 has 15 residues. CDR1 and CDR2 (germline): SGHTA, FQGNSA. The CDR3 region is CASSLGLAGGGEQYF. The DNA of the CDR3 is TGTGCCAGCAGCTTAGGACTAGCGGGAGGGGGCGAGCAGTACTTC.

V usage is TRBV20-1 and J usage is TRBJ2-5; the match to TRBD2 covers 9 bases. Germline V gene lookup returns CDR1 DFQATT and CDR2 SNEGSKA (reference sequence). The V gene end was trimmed by 2 bases and the J gene end by 5 bases; junction bases not matched to a gene: 12. The CDR3 loop spans 16 amino acids. The CDR3 coding sequence is TGCAGTGCTAGACCGGCGGGGCGGGGGGGCCGCGAGACCCAGTACTTC. It encodes CSARPAGRGGRETQYF.

This clonotype was seen only a few times. This chain connects TRBV6-5 to TRBJ1-2; 7 nucleotides align to TRBD1. J gave up 3 bases and V 5 bases, and 6 bases lay outside the gene matches. There are 14 residues in the CDR3. Germline V CDR1 and CDR2: MNHEY, SVGAGI. The CDR3 sequence: CASSDRDPYYGYTF. The CDR3 region has the DNA TGTGCCAGCAGTGACAGGGACCCCTACTATGGCTACACCTTC.

In the case of this clonotype: A read error may explain this, as a much larger clone is one base away. The chain has TRBV3-1 and TRBJ2-7, with 7 bases lining up with TRBD2. This CDR3 region has 13 residues. Germline V CDR1 and CDR2: LGHDT, YNNKEL (reference sequence). The CDR3: CASSQLGGYGQYF. CDR3 coding DNA: TGTGCCAGCAGCCAACTCGGGGGGTACGGGCAGTACTTC.

To note about this clonotype: This may arise from a read error, as a much more abundant clone is one base away. This chain joins TRBV15 and TRBJ1-4, with D hard to call. There are 13 residues in the CDR3. In germline, CDR1 is LNHNV, CDR2 YYDKDF (reference sequence). Trimming pared 0 bases from V and 6 bases from J, leaving 5 bases between. CDR3 region: CATSRDVDEKLFF. The CDR3 bases are TGTGCCACCAGCAGAGATGTGGATGAAAAACTGTTTTTT.

To note about this clonotype: A read error is possible here, since a much larger clone lies one base away. The V and J genes are TRBV29-1 and TRBJ1-3; tentatively, D is TRBD1 (5 bases). Germline V gives CDR1 SQVTM, CDR2 ANQGSEA. This CDR3 has 15 residues. The CDR3 protein is CSVDGHLSSGNTVYF. The CDR3 coding sequence is TGCAGCGTTGATGGACACTTGTCCTCTGGAAACACCGTATATTTT.

This clonotype was recorded at least ten times. V is TRBV9 and J is TRBJ2-2; D possibly corresponds to TRBD2 (6 bases). This CDR3 has 17 amino acids. In germline, CDR1 is SGDLS, CDR2 YYNGEE. The ends were cut back, 1 base at V and 0 bases at J, with 13 bases in the middle. CDR3 protein: CASSVSIAVTNTGELFF. The CDR3 nucleotides are TGTGCCAGCAGCGTATCTATAGCGGTAACGAACACCGGGGAGCTGTTTTTT.

The count of this clonotype is one. This may be a read error: a much more frequent sequence differs by one nucleotide. This sequence joins TRBV5-5 and TRBJ1-4; D ambiguous. The germline CDR1 and CDR2 sequences are SGHKS and YYEKEE (reference sequence). The CDR3 has 12 amino acids. V lost 4 bases to trimming and J lost 12 bases, with 13 bases between them. CDR3 sequence reads: CASSLNEEELFF. CDR3 bases: TGTGCCAGCAGCCTCAACGAGGAAGAACTGTTTTTT.

The CDR3 reads CASSVDQGVGSGANVLTF. The CDR3 DNA follows: TGTGCCAGCAGCGTAGATCAGGGGGTCGGGTCTGGGGCCAACGTCCTGACTTTC. The V call is TRBV9, the J call TRBJ2-6; TRBD1 matches at 7 bases. Trimming took 0 bases from V and 1 from J; bases not matched to a gene: 7. CDR3 length: 18 amino acids. From germline, CDR1 is SGDLS and CDR2 YYNGEE.

This chain joins TRBV9 and TRBJ1-2; D is perhaps TRBD1 (5 bases). Looked up from germline, CDR1 is SGDLS and CDR2 is YYNGEE. Trimming cost V 4 bases and J 4 bases, with 11 bases left between them. CDR3 size: 13 residues. This CDR3 is CASSPGGTYGYTF. The CDR3 DNA follows: TGTGCCAGCAGCCCGGGAGGGACCTATGGCTACACCTTC.

In this sample, this clonotype turned up many times. The chain combines TRBV29-1 with TRBJ1-3; tentatively, D is TRBD1 (5 bases). The germline CDR1 and CDR2 sequences are SQVTM and ANQGSEA. V was clipped by 1 base and J by 8 bases, with 12 bases between them. The CDR3 sequence is 13 residues long. CDR3 DNA: TGCAGCGTTGAAGTGGGGGTTACCGACACCATATATTTT. Translated: CSVEVGVTDTIYF.

This clonotype was counted ten times or more. The rearrangement links TRBV7-9 to TRBJ2-1; 7 nucleotides match TRBD2. V shed 2 bases and J 5 bases; nucleotides not matched to a gene: 6. The length of the CDR3 is 15 residues. In germline, CDR1 is SEHNR, CDR2 FQNEAQ (reference sequence). The CDR3 nucleotides read TGTGCCAGCAGCTTATCTGGGGGAGGGAACAATGAGCAGTTCTTC. As protein: CASSLSGGGNNEQFF.

Comment on this clonotype: The final CDR3 position lacks the conserved phenylalanine or tryptophan, pointing to a likely read error. The V call is TRBV6-1, the J call TRBJ2-4, with D tentatively TRBD1 (6 bases). The V and J ends lost 2 bases and 1 base respectively, with 6 bases between them. The germline CDR1 and CDR2 sequences are MNHNS and SASEGT. The CDR3 has 14 residues. The CDR3 coding sequence is TGTGCCAGCAGTGAACAGGGGGCCAAAAACATTCAGTACCTC. Encoded protein: CASSEQGAKNIQYL.

This clonotype occurred many times. The chain uses TRBV7-9 and TRBJ2-7; 9 nucleotides agree with TRBD2. Germline CDR1 reads SEHNR; CDR2 reads FQNEAQ (reference sequence). J gave up 5 bases and V 1 base, and 9 bases lay outside the gene matches. This CDR3 has 16 amino acids. The CDR3 here is CASSLEEISGSHEQYF. The CDR3 DNA is TGTGCCAGCAGCTTAGAGGAGATTAGCGGGAGCCACGAGCAGTACTTC.

This chain links TRBV7-9 with TRBJ2-6; maybe TRBD1 (6 bases). Per germline, CDR1 SEHNR and CDR2 FQNEAQ (reference sequence). The CDR3 spans 15 residues. V dropped 5 bases and J dropped 4 bases, with 12 bases sitting between them. The DNA of the CDR3 is TGTGCCAGCAGCCTCAGGGGTGGGGGGGCCAACGTCCTGACTTTC. Translation gives CASSLRGGGANVLTF.

In this sample, this clonotype turned up many times. The chain links TRBV6-2 or TRBV6-3 to TRBJ2-3; possible D gene TRBD2, 5 bases. Germline V gene lookup returns CDR1 MNHEY and CDR2 SVGEGT. Between the trimmed V and J ends, which lost 6 bases and 0 bases, there was a span of 13 bases. The CDR3 contains 15 residues. The CDR3 reads CASSERRSSTDTQYF. The CDR3 bases are TGTGCCAGCAGCGAGCGGAGATCTAGCACAGATACGCAGTATTTT.

As concerns this clonotype: A much larger clone lies a single base off, so this may be a read error. The chain links TRBV3-1 to TRBJ2-1; no clear D gene. CDR1 and CDR2 from the germline V gene are LGHDT and YNNKEL (reference sequence). The CDR3 is 12 amino acids. Between the trimmed V and J ends, which lost 4 bases and 6 bases, there was a span of 7 bases. The CDR3 protein is CASSRLSNEQFF. In DNA, the CDR3 is TGTGCCAGCAGCCGTCTGTCCAATGAGCAGTTCTTC.

This clonotype was seen repeatedly, ten times or more. J is TRBJ2-6 and V is TRBV5-8, with a weak D call TRBD1 (6 bases). The CDR3 is 19 residues long. The V and J ends lost 5 bases and 1 base respectively, with 22 bases between them. Germline CDR1 and CDR2: SGHTS and YDEGEE. The CDR3 loop reads CASRTRQVRMISGANVLTF. The DNA of the CDR3 is TGTGCCAGCAGGACCCGACAGGTCCGGATGATTTCTGGGGCCAACGTCCTGACTTTC.

This clonotype was recorded at least ten times. The chain joins TRBV20-1 to TRBJ2-5; TRBD1 matches at 7 bases. The CDR3 length is 14 residues. The V gene's germline CDR1 is DFQATT and CDR2 SNEGSKA (reference sequence). Trimming at V came to 4 bases and at J to 2 bases, leaving 7 bases not matched to a gene. The CDR3 bases are TGCAGTGCTAACCCTGGGACAGCTCAAGAGACCCAGTACTTC. It specifies CSANPGTAQETQYF.